This T cell receptor beta chain was profiled in a study of T cells in Graves' hyperthyroidism and ophthalmopathy. Study-level findings and limits: Onset of ophthalmopathy came a median roughly 6.5 months after the model predicted it. Ophthalmopathy was separated from stable hyperthyroidism by a 13 V-J model.

Germline CDR1 is MNHNS and CDR2 is SASEGT. V trimming: 6 bases; J trimming: 5 bases; junction bases outside the gene matches: 16. The CDR3 is 18 residues long. With respect to this clonotype: Its cognate antigen is unknown.

The CDR3 regions of TCR beta were amplified from RNA transcripts. First-round RT-PCR targeting the TCR CDR3 was performed with the HTBI primer set. TCRdb re-called the multiplex PCR reads with MiXCR, one entry per CDR3 protein. In the table there are about 290,000 distinct CDR3 sequences, about 15% of which are singletons. The chain couples TRBV6-1 to TRBJ2-2; TRBD2 aligns across 9 bases. This TCR was sampled from a man younger than 40 with Graves' hyperthyroidism. The source material was blood. In DNA, the CDR3 is TGTGCCAGCAGCCTTGAAAGGTCTCTAGCGGGGAATACCGGGGAGCTGTTTTTT. Amino acid sequence: CASSLERSLAGNTGELFF.